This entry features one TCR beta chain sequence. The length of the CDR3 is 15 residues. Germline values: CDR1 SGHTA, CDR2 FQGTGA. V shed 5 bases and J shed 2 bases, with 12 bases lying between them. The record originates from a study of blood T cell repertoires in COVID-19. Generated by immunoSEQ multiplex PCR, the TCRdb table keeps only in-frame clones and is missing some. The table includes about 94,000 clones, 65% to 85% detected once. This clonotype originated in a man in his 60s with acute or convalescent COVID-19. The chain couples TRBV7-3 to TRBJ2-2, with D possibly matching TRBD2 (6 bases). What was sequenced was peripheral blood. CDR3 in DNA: TGTGCCAGCAGCCCAGGAGGGGATAACACCGGGGAGCTGTTTTTT. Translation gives CASSPGGDNTGELFF.